The 18 T cell receptor beta chains in this list originate from one sample, sequenced in a study of naive and memory T cell subsets. Documented treatment: skin biopsy from PPD injection site in Mantoux-positive individual. An oligonucleotide containing a UMI was ligated to the 3' end of TCR cDNA. Amplification of ligated cDNA took four PCR rounds with SP2 and nested alpha and beta constant primers. TCRdb independently ran MiXCR on the UMI-ligation and nested PCR reads; one entry per CDR3 protein. The table has around 31,000 distinct CDR3 sequences, about 6.2% seen once. The material was skin, obtained from a tuberculin skin test site. The receptors come from an adult in good health.

This clonotype turned up a few times. The rearrangement links TRBV5-8 to TRBJ2-1; the match to TRBD1 covers 8 bases. J gave up 4 bases and V 3 bases, and 9 bases lay outside the gene matches. CDR1 SGHTS and CDR2 YDEGEE come from the germline V gene. This CDR3 contains 16 residues. The CDR3 is CASSWTGTGGYNEQFF. Here the CDR3 DNA reads TGTGCCAGCAGCTGGACCGGGACAGGAGGATACAATGAGCAGTTCTTC.

The V gene is TRBV5-1, the J gene TRBJ1-4; a weak D match, TRBD1 (5 bases). Per the germline V gene, CDR1 is SGHRS and CDR2 is YFSETQ. CDR3 length equals 19 residues. Trimming stripped 0 bases from V and 2 bases from J, with 20 bases between. DNA for the CDR3: TGCGCCAGCAGCTTGGACGGGGGGAAGACTTACGGGACTAATGAAAAACTGTTTTTT. It yields the protein CASSLDGGKTYGTNEKLFF.

This clonotype has at least ten counts. The gene calls are TRBV4-2 and TRBJ1-1, with D possibly TRBD1 on 6 matching bases. Germline V gene data show CDR1 as LGHNA and CDR2 as YNFKEQ. V lost 1 base and J lost 11, with 20 bases in between. The CDR3 loop spans 15 amino acids. CDR3 DNA sequence: TGTGCCAGCAGCCAAGGGGGAATGTTGGGGGCCGATGCTTTCTTT. Translating gives CASSQGGMLGADAFF.

The sample holds many counts of this clonotype. The rearrangement uses TRBV14 and TRBJ1-1, with D possibly being TRBD1 (5 bases). There are 14 residues in the CDR3. V dropped 2 bases and J dropped 4 bases, with 11 bases sitting between them. Looked up from germline, CDR1 is SGHDN and CDR2 is FVKESK. The CDR3 sequence: CASSQQGGFTEAFF. CDR3 DNA sequence: TGTGCCAGCAGCCAACAGGGAGGATTCACTGAAGCTTTCTTT.

This clonotype was counted between two and nine times. With a much larger clone just one base away, this may be a read error. J is TRBJ2-1 and V is TRBV18, with D tentatively TRBD2 (7 bases). This CDR3 has 16 residues. Germline CDR1 is KGHSH and CDR2 is LQKENI. V was cut by 3 bases and J by 6 bases, with 18 bases left in between. The CDR3: CASSPAGGGRRNEQFF. The CDR3 bases are TGTGCCAGCTCACCCGCTGGCGGGGGCCGCCGCAATGAGCAGTTCTTC.

This clonotype was counted at least ten times. V and J are TRBV20-1 and TRBJ2-5; 7 bases are a match to TRBD2. Germline CDR1 DFQATT, CDR2 SNEGSKA (reference sequence). J gave up 0 bases and V 7 bases, and 2 bases lay outside the gene matches. CDR3 length: 12 amino acids. The CDR3 nucleotides read TGCAGTGGTGGGGGGGACCAAGAGACCCAGTACTTC. This codes for CSGGGDQETQYF.

This clonotype was picked up a small number of times. This chain uses TRBV2 with TRBJ1-5; no definite D call. The CDR3 covers 15 residues. Germline V CDR1 and CDR2: SNHLY, FYNNEI. Trimming stripped 4 bases from V and 0 bases from J, with 10 bases between. The CDR3 DNA sequence: TGTGCCAGCAGTGTCAGCGCCGATAGCAATCAGCCCCAGCATTTT. Translation: CASSVSADSNQPQHF. The variable domain in full, completed from reference TRBV2 and TRBJ1-5, reads EPEVTQTPSHQVTQMGQEVILRCVPISNHLYFYWYRQILGQKVEFLVSFYNNEISEKSEIFDDQFSVERPDGSNFTLKIRSTKLEDSAMYFCASSVSADSNQPQHFGDGTRLSIL.

This clonotype has ten or more counts. The rearrangement joins TRBV4-2 to TRBJ2-1, with 10 bases aligning to TRBD2. The CDR3 is 17 residues long. The V gene's germline CDR1 is LGHNA and CDR2 YNFKEQ. V lost 6 bases and J lost 8; bases outside the gene matches: 16. This CDR3 is CASSYRGSSGGADEQFF. CDR3 nucleotides: TGTGCCAGCAGTTACAGGGGATCCAGCGGGGGGGCCGATGAGCAGTTCTTC.

This clonotype was counted ten times or more. The chain recombines TRBV20-1 with TRBJ2-3; D gene ambiguous. In germline, CDR1 is DFQATT, CDR2 SNEGSKA (reference sequence). This CDR3 region has 12 residues. The V end was cut by 5 bases, the J end by 1 base, with 7 bases between. DNA of the CDR3: TGCAGTGCTGAACCCGGCACAGATACGCAGTATTTT. Its protein is CSAEPGTDTQYF.

The rearrangement joins TRBV6-1 to TRBJ1-2; D is possibly TRBD1 (5 bases). V lost 5 bases and J 4 bases, leaving 14 bases between the germline ends. The CDR3 spans 14 residues. CDR1 is MNHNS and CDR2 is SASEGT in the germline V gene. The CDR3 protein is CASSREEGSYGYTF. DNA for the CDR3: TGTGCCAGCAGTCGGGAGGAGGGGTCCTATGGCTACACCTTC.

This clonotype is medium-sized within its sample. The J gene is TRBJ2-7, the V gene TRBV5-1, with 13 bases identical to TRBD2. J was trimmed by 1 base and V by 0 bases; bases with no gene match: 10. CDR1 is SGHRS and CDR2 is YFSETQ in the germline V gene. CDR3 length equals 19 residues. CDR3 residues: CASSLGLAGGRRSSYEQYF. The CDR3 DNA reads TGCGCCAGCAGCTTGGGACTAGCGGGGGGCCGTCGTTCTTCCTACGAGCAGTACTTC.

This clonotype was seen at least ten times. The CDR3 region has the DNA TGTGCCAGCAGTGAAGCGCTTCGGGGCCGCAGCAATCAGCCCCAGCATTTT. This sequence encodes CASSEALRGRSNQPQHF. The rearrangement links TRBV2 to TRBJ1-5, with a tentative D call TRBD1 (5 bases). Trimming took 0 bases from V and 1 from J, leaving 13 bases between them. The CDR3 sequence is 17 residues long. The germline V gene has CDR1 SNHLY and CDR2 FYNNEI.

This clonotype occurred a few times. The chain employs TRBV12-3 or TRBV12-4 and TRBJ2-1, with TRBD1 identical over 9 bases. The CDR3 sequence is 17 residues long. V trimming: 6 bases; J trimming: 6 bases; junction bases outside the gene matches: 15. CDR3 nucleotide sequence: TGTGCCAGCAGGAACACCGGGACAGGGTGGTCTGTCAATGAGCAGTTCTTC. This codes for CASRNTGTGWSVNEQFF.

This clonotype appeared many times. This chain connects TRBV6-5 to TRBJ2-1, with 9 bases aligning to TRBD2. Germline V gene sequence: CDR1 MNHEY, CDR2 SVGAGI. The CDR3 covers 16 residues. With V trimmed by 6 bases and J by 6 bases, 12 bases remained unmatched. CDR3 in DNA: TGTGCCAGCAGCCTCGATGGAGCGGGGGGCACCAATGAGCAGTTCTTC. It translates to CASSLDGAGGTNEQFF.

This clonotype is medium-sized within its sample. V is TRBV5-1 and J is TRBJ2-7, with 10 bases lining up with TRBD1. CDR1 and CDR2 (germline): SGHRS, YFSETQ. V shed 6 bases and J 1 base; nucleotides not matched to a gene: 10. The CDR3 extends over 16 amino acids. The CDR3 bases are TGCGCCAGCACCAGGCTTCCGGGACAGGGGTCCTACGAGCAGTACTTC. Translating it yields CASTRLPGQGSYEQYF.

This clonotype has only a few counts. The genes are TRBV7-6 and TRBJ1-4, with 7 bases matching TRBD1. Germline trimming cut 5 bases from V and 8 bases from J; bases unmatched to any gene: 11. This CDR3 spans 15 amino acids. Germline V gives CDR1 SGHVS, CDR2 FNYEAQ. This CDR3 is CASSRIQGVGEKLFF. In nucleotides, the CDR3 is TGTGCCAGCAGCCGCATCCAGGGGGTTGGAGAAAAACTGTTTTTT.

Only a few counts were recorded for this clonotype. The rearrangement uses TRBV12-3 or TRBV12-4 and TRBJ1-2, with D perhaps matching TRBD1 (6 bases). The CDR3 runs 17 residues. V was trimmed by 2 bases and J by 2 bases, leaving 18 bases between them. The CDR3 coding sequence is TGTGCCAGCAGTTTACGGGGGGCGGGGGGAGCCAACTATGGCTACACCTTC. Amino acid sequence: CASSLRGAGGANYGYTF.

CDR3 region: CASSYSKGYTEAFF. CDR3 DNA sequence: TGTGCCAGCAGTTACTCGAAGGGGTACACTGAAGCTTTCTTT. This chain uses TRBV6-2 or TRBV6-3 with TRBJ1-1; the D gene is possibly TRBD1 (5 bases). Per germline, CDR1 MNHEY and CDR2 SVGEGT. The length of the CDR3 is 14 residues. The V gene lost 0 bases and the J gene lost 3 bases, with 8 bases spanning the gap.